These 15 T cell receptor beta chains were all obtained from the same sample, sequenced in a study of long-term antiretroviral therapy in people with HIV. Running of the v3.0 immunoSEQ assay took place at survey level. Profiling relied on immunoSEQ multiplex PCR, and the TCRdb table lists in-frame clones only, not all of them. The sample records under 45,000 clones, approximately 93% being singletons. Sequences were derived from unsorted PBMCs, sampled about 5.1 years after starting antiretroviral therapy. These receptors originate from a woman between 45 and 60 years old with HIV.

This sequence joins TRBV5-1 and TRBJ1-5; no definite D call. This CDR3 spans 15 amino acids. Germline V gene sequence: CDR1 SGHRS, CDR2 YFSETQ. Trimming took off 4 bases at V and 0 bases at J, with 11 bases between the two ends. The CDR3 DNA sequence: TGCGCCAGCAGCCCCGGGGATTATAGCAATCAGCCCCAGCATTTT. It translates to CASSPGDYSNQPQHF.

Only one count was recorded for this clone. The CDR3 bases are TGTGCCAGCAGCTGGGACAGGGACCAGCCCCAGCATTTT. It is translated as CASSWDRDQPQHF. The chain carries TRBV5-5 and TRBJ1-5, with 9 bases lining up with TRBD1. Trimming at V came to 3 bases and at J to 7 bases, leaving 2 bases not matched to a gene. The CDR3 covers 13 residues. Per the germline V gene, CDR1 is SGHKS and CDR2 is YYEKEE (reference sequence).

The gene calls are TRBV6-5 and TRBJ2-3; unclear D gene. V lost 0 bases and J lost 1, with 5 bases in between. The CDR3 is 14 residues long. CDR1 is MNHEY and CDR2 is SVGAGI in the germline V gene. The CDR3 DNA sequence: TGTGCCAGCAGTTACTCAGTTGGCACAGATACGCAGTATTTT. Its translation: CASSYSVGTDTQYF.

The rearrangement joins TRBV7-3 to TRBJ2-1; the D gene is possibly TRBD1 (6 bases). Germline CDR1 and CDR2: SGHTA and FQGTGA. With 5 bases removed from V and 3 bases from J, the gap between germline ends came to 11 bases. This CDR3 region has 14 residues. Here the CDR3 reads CASSAGQIYNEQFF. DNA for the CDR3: TGTGCCAGCAGCGCCGGACAGATCTACAATGAGCAGTTCTTC.

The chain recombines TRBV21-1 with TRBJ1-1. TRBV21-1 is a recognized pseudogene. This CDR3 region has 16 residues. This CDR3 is CASPRGVAYTRTEAFF. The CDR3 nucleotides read TGTGCCAGCCCAAGGGGGGTAGCCTACACCAGGACTGAAGCTTTCTTT.

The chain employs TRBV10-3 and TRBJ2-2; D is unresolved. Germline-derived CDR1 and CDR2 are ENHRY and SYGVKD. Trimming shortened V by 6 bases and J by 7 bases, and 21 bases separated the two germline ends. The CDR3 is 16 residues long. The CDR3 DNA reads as TGTGCCATCAGATACTCCGGAGACGCCAGCAGCGGGGAGCTGTTTTTT. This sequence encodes CAIRYSGDASSGELFF.

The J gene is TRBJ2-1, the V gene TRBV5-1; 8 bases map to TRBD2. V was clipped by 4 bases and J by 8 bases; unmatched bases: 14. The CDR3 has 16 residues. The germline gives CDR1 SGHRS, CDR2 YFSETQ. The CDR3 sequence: CASSLLSGGRGDEQFF. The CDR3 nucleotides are TGCGCCAGCAGCCTCCTCAGCGGGGGCCGCGGGGATGAGCAGTTCTTC.

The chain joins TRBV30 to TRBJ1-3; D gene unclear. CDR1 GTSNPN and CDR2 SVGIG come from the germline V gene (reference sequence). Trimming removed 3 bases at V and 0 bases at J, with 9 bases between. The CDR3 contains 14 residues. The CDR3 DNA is TGTGCCTGGAGCCCGCTGGTCTCTGGAAACACCATATATTTT. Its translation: CAWSPLVSGNTIYF.

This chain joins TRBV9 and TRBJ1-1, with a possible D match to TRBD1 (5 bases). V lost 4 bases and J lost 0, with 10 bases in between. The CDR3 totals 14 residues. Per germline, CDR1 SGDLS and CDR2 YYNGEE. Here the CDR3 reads CASSTGHLNTEAFF. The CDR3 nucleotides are TGTGCCAGCAGCACAGGACACTTGAACACTGAAGCTTTCTTT.

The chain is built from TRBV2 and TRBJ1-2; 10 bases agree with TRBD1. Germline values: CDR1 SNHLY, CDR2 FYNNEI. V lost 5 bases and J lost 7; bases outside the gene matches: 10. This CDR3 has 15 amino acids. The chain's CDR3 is CASSWGGTGASGYTF. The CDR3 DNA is TGTGCCAGCAGTTGGGGCGGGACAGGGGCCAGTGGCTACACCTTC.

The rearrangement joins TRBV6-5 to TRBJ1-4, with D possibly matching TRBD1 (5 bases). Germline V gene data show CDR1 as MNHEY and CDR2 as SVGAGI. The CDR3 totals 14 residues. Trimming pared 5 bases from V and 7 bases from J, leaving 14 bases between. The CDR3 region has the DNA TGTGCCAGCAGTGGGGCAGGTGGTGTTGAAAAACTGTTTTTT. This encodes CASSGAGGVEKLFF.

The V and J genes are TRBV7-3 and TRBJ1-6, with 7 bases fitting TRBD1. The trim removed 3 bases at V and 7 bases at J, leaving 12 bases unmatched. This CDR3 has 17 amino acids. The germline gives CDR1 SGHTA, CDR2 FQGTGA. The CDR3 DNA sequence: TGTGCCAGCAGCTTTATGATTCCGACAGGGTCAAATTCACCCCTCCACTTT. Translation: CASSFMIPTGSNSPLHF.

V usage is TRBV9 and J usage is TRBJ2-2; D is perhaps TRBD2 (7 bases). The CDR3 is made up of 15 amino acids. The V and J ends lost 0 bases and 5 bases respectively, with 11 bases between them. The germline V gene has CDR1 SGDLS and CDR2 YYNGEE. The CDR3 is CASSVGGGLTGELFF. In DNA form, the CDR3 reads TGTGCCAGCAGCGTAGGGGGGGGCCTGACCGGGGAGCTGTTTTTT.

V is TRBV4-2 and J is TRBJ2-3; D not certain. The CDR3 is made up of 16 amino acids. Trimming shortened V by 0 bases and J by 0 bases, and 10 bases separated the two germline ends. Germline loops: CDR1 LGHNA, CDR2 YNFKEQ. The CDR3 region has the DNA TGTGCCAGCAGCCAAGATCCGGATTCTAGCACAGATACGCAGTATTTT. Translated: CASSQDPDSSTDTQYF.

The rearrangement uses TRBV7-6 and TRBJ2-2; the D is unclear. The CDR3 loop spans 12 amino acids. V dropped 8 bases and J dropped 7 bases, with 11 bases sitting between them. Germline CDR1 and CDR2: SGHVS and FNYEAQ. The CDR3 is CASWGHVGELFF. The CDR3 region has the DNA TGTGCCAGCTGGGGTCATGTCGGGGAGCTGTTTTTT.